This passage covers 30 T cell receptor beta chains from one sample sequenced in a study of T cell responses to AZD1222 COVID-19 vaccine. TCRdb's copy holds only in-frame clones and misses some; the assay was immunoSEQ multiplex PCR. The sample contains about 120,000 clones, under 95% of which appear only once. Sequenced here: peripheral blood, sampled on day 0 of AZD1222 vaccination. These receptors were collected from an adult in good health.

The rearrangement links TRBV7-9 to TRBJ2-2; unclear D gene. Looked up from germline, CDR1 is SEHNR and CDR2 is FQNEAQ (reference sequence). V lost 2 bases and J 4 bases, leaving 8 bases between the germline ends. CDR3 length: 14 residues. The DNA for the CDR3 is TGTGCCAGCAGCTTAAGCGAGCGCACCGGGGAGCTGTTTTTT. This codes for CASSLSERTGELFF.

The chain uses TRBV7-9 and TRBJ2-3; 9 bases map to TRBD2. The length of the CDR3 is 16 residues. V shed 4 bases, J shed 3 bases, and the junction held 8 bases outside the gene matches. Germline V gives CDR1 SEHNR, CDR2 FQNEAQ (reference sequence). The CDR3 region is CASSSLTLAGTDTQYF. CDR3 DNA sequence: TGTGCCAGCAGCTCCCTAACGCTAGCGGGAACAGATACGCAGTATTTT.

The DNA for the CDR3 is TGCGCCAGCAGCCCTGGAGCAGGGACCAACGAGCAGTACTTC. It codes for CASSPGAGTNEQYF. The chain carries TRBV5-1 and TRBJ2-7; D tentatively fits TRBD1 or TRBD2 (5 bases each). The CDR3 is 14 residues long. Per germline, CDR1 SGHRS and CDR2 YFSETQ. V was cut by 4 bases and J by 5 bases, with 16 bases left in between.

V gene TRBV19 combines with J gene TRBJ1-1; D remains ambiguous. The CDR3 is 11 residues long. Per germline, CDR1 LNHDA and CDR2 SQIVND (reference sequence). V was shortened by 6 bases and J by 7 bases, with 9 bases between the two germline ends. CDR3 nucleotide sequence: TGTGCCAGTAGCGTGTGGTATGAAGCTTTCTTT. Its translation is CASSVWYEAFF.

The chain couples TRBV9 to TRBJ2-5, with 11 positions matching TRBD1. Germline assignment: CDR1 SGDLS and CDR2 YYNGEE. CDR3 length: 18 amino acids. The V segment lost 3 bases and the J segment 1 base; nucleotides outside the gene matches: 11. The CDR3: CASSDGQGAREFQETQYF. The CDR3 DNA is TGTGCCAGCAGCGACGGACAGGGGGCTCGGGAGTTCCAAGAGACCCAGTACTTC. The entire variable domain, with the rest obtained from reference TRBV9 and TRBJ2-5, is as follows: DSGVTQTPKHLITATGQRVTLRCSPRSGDLSVYWYQQSLDQGLQFLIQYYNGEERAKGNILERFSAQQFPDLHSELNLSSLELGDSALYFCASSDGQGAREFQETQYFGPGTRLLVL.

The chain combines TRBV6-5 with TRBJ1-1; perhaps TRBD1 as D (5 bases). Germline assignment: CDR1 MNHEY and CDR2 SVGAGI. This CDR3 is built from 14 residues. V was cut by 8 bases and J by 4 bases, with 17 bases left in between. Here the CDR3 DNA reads TGTGCCAGCCCTTTGTGGGGGGAGGGCACTGAAGCTTTCTTT. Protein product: CASPLWGEGTEAFF.

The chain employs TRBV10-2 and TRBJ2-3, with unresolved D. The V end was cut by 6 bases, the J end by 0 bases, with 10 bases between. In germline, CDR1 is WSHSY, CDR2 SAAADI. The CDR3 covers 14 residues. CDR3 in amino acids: CASSPGTSTDTQYF. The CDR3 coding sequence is TGCGCCAGCAGCCCGGGCACTAGCACAGATACGCAGTATTTT.

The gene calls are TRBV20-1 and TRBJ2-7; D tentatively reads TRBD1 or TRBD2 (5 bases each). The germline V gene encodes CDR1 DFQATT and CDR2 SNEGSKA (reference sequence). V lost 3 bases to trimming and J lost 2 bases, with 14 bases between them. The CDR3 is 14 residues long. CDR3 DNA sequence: TGCAGTGCTAGTGAGGGGTACAATACCTACGAGCAGTACTTC. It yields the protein CSASEGYNTYEQYF.

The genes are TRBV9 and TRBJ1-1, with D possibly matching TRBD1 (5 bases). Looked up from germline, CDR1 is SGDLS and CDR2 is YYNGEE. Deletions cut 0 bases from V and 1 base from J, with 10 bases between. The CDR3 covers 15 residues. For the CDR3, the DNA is TGTGCCAGCAGCGTAGCTATTGGGGGGAACACTGAAGCTTTCTTT. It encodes CASSVAIGGNTEAFF.

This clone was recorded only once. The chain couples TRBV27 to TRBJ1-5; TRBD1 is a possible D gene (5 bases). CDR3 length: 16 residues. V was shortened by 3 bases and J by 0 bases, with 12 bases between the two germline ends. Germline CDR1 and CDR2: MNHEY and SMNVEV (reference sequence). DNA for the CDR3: TGTGCCAGCAGTTTGTTGGGGCCGTATAGCAATCAGCCCCAGCATTTT. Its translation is CASSLLGPYSNQPQHF.

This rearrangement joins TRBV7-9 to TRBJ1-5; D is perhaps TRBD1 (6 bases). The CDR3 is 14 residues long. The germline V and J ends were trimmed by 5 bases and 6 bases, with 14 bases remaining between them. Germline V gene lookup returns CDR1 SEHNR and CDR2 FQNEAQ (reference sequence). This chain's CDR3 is CASSPGGAPQPQHF. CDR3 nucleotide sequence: TGTGCCAGCAGCCCTGGGGGGGCCCCTCAGCCCCAGCATTTT.

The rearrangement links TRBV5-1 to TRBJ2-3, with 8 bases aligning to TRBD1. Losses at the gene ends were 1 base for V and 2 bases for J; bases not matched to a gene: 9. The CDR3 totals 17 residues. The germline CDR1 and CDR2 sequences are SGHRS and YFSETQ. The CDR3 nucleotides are TGCGCCAGCAGCTTGCGTGGCAGGGGGCTAGTCACAGATACGCAGTATTTT. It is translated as CASSLRGRGLVTDTQYF.

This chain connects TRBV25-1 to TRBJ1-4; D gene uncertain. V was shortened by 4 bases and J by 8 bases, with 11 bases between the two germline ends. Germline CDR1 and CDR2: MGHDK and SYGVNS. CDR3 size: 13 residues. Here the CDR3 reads CASSVLPGEKLFF. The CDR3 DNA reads TGTGCCAGCAGTGTCCTCCCCGGGGAAAAACTGTTTTTT.

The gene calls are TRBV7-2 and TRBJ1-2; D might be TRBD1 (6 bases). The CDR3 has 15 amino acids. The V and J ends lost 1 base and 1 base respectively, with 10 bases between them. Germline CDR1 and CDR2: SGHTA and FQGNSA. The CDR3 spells CASSLDGTRNYGYTF. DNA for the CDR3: TGTGCCAGCAGCTTAGACGGGACACGTAACTATGGCTACACCTTC.

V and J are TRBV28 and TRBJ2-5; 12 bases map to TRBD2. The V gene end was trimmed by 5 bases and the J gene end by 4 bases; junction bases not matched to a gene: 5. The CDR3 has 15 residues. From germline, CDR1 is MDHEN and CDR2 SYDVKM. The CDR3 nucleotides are TGTGCCAGCAGTCCCCCGACTAGCGGGAGAGAGACCCAGTACTTC. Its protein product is CASSPPTSGRETQYF.

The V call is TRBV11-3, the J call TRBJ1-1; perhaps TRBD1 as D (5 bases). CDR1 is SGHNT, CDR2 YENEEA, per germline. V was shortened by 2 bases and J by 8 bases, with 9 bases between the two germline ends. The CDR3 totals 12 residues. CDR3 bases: TGTGCCAGCAGCTTAAAGGGGTCCGAAGCTTTCTTT. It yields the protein CASSLKGSEAFF.

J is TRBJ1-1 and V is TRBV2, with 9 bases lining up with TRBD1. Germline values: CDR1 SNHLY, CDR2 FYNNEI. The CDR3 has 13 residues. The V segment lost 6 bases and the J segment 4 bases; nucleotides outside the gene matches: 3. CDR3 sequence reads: CASSDRGITEAFF. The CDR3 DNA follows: TGTGCCAGCAGCGACAGGGGGATCACTGAAGCTTTCTTT. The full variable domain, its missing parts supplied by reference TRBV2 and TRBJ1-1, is EPEVTQTPSHQVTQMGQEVILRCVPISNHLYFYWYRQILGQKVEFLVSFYNNEISEKSEIFDDQFSVERPDGSNFTLKIRSTKLEDSAMYFCASSDRGITEAFFGQGTRLTVV.

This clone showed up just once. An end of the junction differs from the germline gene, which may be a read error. This CDR3 is CARSGAFYSYEQYF. The CDR3 nucleotides are TGTGCCCGCAGTGGGGCATTCTACTCCTACGAGCAGTACTTC. The V gene is TRBV6-8, the J gene TRBJ2-7; the D gene is possibly TRBD1 (5 bases). This CDR3 region has 14 residues. The germline CDR1 and CDR2 sequences are MNHGY and SAAAGT.

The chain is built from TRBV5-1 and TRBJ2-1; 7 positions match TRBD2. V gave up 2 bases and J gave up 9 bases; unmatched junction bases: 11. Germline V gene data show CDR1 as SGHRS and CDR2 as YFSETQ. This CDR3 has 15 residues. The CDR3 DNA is TGCGCCAGCAGCTTTGGCCTAGCGGCCCATAGTGAGCAGTTCTTC. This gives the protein CASSFGLAAHSEQFF.

The CDR3 coding sequence is TGTGCCAGCAGTACTTATAGGGAAGGCGGCACTGAAGCTTTCTTT. This gives the protein CASSTYREGGTEAFF. This chain joins TRBV27 and TRBJ1-1, with D unclear. The CDR3 is made up of 15 amino acids. Germline CDR1 is MNHEY and CDR2 is SMNVEV (reference sequence). Trimming stripped 5 bases from V and 4 bases from J, with 17 bases between.

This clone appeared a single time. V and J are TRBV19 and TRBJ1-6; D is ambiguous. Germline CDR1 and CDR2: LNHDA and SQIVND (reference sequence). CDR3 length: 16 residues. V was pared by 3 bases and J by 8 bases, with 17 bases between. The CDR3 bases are TGTGCCAGTAGTATTTGGCAGAGCCAAAGAGATTCACCCCTCCACTTT. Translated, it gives CASSIWQSQRDSPLHF.

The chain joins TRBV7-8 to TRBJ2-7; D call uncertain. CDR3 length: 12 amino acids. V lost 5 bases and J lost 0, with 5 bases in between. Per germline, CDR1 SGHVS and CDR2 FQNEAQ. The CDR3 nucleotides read TGTGCCAGCAGCCATAGCTCCTACGAGCAGTACTTC. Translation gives CASSHSSYEQYF.

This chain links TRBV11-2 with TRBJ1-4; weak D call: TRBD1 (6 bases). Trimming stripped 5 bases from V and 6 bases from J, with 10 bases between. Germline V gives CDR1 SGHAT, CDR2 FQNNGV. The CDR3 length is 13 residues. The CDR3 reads CASSDTGYEKLFF. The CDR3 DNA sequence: TGTGCCAGCAGCGACACAGGGTATGAAAAACTGTTTTTT.

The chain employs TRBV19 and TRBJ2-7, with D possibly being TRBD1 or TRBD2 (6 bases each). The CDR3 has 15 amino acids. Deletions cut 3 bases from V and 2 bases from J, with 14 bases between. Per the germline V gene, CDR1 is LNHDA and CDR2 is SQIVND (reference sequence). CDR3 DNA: TGTGCCAGTAGTATGGCTGGGGGGCTTCCCTACGAGCAGTACTTC. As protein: CASSMAGGLPYEQYF. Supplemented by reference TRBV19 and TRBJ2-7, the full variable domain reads DGGITQSPKYLFRKEGQNVTLSCEQNLNHDAMYWYRQDPGQGLRLIYYSQIVNDFQKGDIAEGYSVSREKKESFPLTVTSAQKNPTAFYLCASSMAGGLPYEQYFGPGTRLTVT.

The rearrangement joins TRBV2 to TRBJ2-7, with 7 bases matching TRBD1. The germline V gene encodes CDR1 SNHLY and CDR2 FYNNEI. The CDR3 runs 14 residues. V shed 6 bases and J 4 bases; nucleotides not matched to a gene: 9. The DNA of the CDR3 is TGTGCCAGCAGCCTGGACTCACAGGGGTACGAGCAGTACTTC. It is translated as CASSLDSQGYEQYF.

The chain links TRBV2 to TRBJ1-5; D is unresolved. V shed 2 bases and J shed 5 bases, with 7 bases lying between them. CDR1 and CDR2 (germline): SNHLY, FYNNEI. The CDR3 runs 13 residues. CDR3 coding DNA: TGTGCCAGCAGTGAAATGCCTGATCAGCCCCAGCATTTT. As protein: CASSEMPDQPQHF. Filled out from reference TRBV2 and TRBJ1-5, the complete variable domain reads EPEVTQTPSHQVTQMGQEVILRCVPISNHLYFYWYRQILGQKVEFLVSFYNNEISEKSEIFDDQFSVERPDGSNFTLKIRSTKLEDSAMYFCASSEMPDQPQHFGDGTRLSIL.

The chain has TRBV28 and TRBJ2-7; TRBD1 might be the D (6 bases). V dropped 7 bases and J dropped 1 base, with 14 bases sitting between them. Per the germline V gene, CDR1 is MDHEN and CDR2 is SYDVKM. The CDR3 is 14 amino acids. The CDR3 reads CASKIPGHSYEQYF. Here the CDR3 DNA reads TGTGCCAGCAAAATACCGGGACATTCCTACGAGCAGTACTTC.

The CDR3 DNA follows: TGTGCCAGCAGCAAATTTGGGGGACTAGCGGGGCAAGAGACCCAGTACTTC. Protein product: CASSKFGGLAGQETQYF. This rearrangement joins TRBV21-1 to TRBJ2-5; the table's D call, TRBD2, has no DNA check behind it. TRBV21-1 is labeled a pseudogene. The CDR3 runs to 17 residues.

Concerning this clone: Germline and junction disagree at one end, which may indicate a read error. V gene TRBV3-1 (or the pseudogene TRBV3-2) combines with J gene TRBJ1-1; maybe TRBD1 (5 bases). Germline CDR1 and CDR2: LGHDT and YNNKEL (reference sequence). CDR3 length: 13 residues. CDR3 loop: CASSQVVGADAFF. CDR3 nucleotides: TGTGCCAGCAGCCAAGTCGTAGGGGCTGACGCTTTCTTT.

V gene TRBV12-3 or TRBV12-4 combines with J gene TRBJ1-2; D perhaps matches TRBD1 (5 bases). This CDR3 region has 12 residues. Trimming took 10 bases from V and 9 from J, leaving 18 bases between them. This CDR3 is CATGLGPGRYTF. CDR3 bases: TGTGCCACCGGTTTGGGGCCAGGTCGCTACACCTTC.